Described below is a single T cell receptor beta chain sequence and its context. Its antigen is not identified. The germline gene is not matched at one end of the junction; a read error may be the cause. cDNA specific to TCR beta was made from 450 to 650 ng of total RNA, with a constant-region primer employed for priming. Slightly modified ARM-PCR served as the procedure for the TCR beta libraries. These libraries came from three rounds of nested multiplex PCR. TRBV1-TRBV30 forward and Cbeta reverse primers drove the first two roughly 10-cycle rounds. TCRdb re-analysed the multiplex PCR reads in MiXCR, keeping a single row per CDR3 protein. There are 95,000 to 150,000 distinct CDR3 sequences in the sample; around two thirds occur only once, and 8.1% lies in the top ten. Scientists recovered RNA and DNA together from roughly 21-30 mg of unsorted bulk tissue. Patients' primary liver carcinoma was surgically resected.

CDR3 length: 13 amino acids. In germline, CDR1 is SQVTM, CDR2 ANQGSEA. The data were obtained in a study of tumor-infiltrating lymphocytes in primary liver carcinoma. Study-wide results and caveats: Lower overlap was observed for tumor-adjacent and tumor-blood pairs relative to tumor region pairs.

This receptor was identified in a woman aged 55-70 years with primary liver carcinoma and hepatitis B virus infection. Sequenced sample: tumor-adjacent normal liver tissue. J is TRBJ1-4 and V is TRBV29-1, with D uncertain. CDR3 in DNA: TGCAGTGTTGGGGAAAGGGTTAATGAAAAACTGTTTTTT. It translates to CSVGERVNEKLFF. Full variable domain (missing parts from reference TRBV29-1 and TRBJ1-4): SAVISQKPSRDICQRGTSLTIQCQVDSQVTMMFWYRQQPGQSLTLIATANQGSEATYESGFVIDKFPISRPNLTFSTLTVSNMSPEDSSIYLCSVGERVNEKLFFGSGTQLSVL.